These 29 T cell receptor beta chains came from one sample sequenced in a study of T-cell memory formation after mild COVID-19. TCRdb re-derived calls from the 5' RACE reads in MiXCR, one entry per CDR3 protein. The sample holds around 340,000 distinct CDR3 sequences, approximately 14% seen once. The sequencing sample was made of PBMCs or a T cell subset sorted from them (not recorded which). The receptors were gathered from a young man who had mild COVID-19 (a few samples of this study predate the infection). Cell type and time point are not known.

Regarding this clonotype: A much larger clone is a single base away; this may be a read error. This rearrangement joins TRBV4-3 to TRBJ2-1, with D perhaps TRBD1 or TRBD2 (5 bases each). Germline CDR1 reads LGHNA; CDR2 reads YSLEER. The CDR3 spans 15 residues. CDR3 region: CASRQDRGAWNEQFF. The DNA for the CDR3 is TGCGCCAGCAGACAAGATAGAGGGGCATGGAATGAGCAGTTCTTC.

In its sample, this clonotype was seen a few times. The chain is built from TRBV6-5 and TRBJ1-1, with D perhaps TRBD1 (5 bases). In germline, CDR1 is MNHEY, CDR2 SVGAGI. CDR3 length: 14 residues. V shed 2 bases and J shed 1 base, with 8 bases lying between them. CDR3 amino acids: CASSYQGWNTEAFF. CDR3 nucleotide sequence: TGTGCCAGCAGTTACCAGGGATGGAACACTGAAGCTTTCTTT.

This clonotype was observed a few times. V and J are TRBV7-2 and TRBJ2-7; D is possibly TRBD1 or TRBD2 (6 bases each). With 6 bases removed from V and 2 bases from J, the gap between germline ends came to 20 bases. Germline CDR1 SGHTA, CDR2 FQGNSA. The CDR3 is made up of 16 amino acids. In DNA form, the CDR3 reads TGTGCCAGCAGTCGAGGGACGGGGGCGATTCCCTACGAGCAGTACTTC. It encodes CASSRGTGAIPYEQYF.

The chain recombines TRBV18 with TRBJ1-1; a weak D match, TRBD1 (6 bases). This CDR3 is built from 15 residues. Trimming cost V 5 bases and J 3 bases, with 16 bases left between them. Germline CDR1 is KGHSH and CDR2 is LQKENI. The CDR3 sequence is CASSIQGLAYTEAFF. For the CDR3, the DNA is TGTGCCAGCTCAATACAGGGTCTCGCCTACACTGAAGCTTTCTTT.

The chain couples TRBV7-3 to TRBJ2-3; TRBD2 aligns across 9 bases. The V segment lost 6 bases and the J segment 2 bases; nucleotides outside the gene matches: 3. Germline values: CDR1 SGHTA, CDR2 FQGTGA. CDR3 length equals 14 residues. CDR3: CASRAGGATDTQYF. The CDR3 DNA is TGTGCCAGCAGAGCGGGGGGCGCCACAGATACGCAGTATTTT. Filled out from reference TRBV7-3 and TRBJ2-3, the complete variable domain reads GAGVSQTPSNKVTEKGKYVELRCDPISGHTALYWYRQSLGQGPEFLIYFQGTGAADDSGLPNDRFFAVRPEGSVSTLKIQRTERGDSAVYLCASRAGGATDTQYFGPGTRLTVL.

This chain links TRBV7-2 with TRBJ1-5; D might be TRBD1 (5 bases). V lost 5 bases to trimming and J lost 8 bases, with 10 bases between them. The germline gives CDR1 SGHTA, CDR2 FQGNSA. This CDR3 has 12 amino acids. DNA for the CDR3: TGTGCCAGCAGCGACCCGGGGGAGCCCCAGCATTTT. It specifies CASSDPGEPQHF. Based on the CDR3 plus reference TRBV7-2 and TRBJ1-5, the full variable domain is GAGVSQSPSNKVTEKGKDVELRCDPISGHTALYWYRQSLGQGLEFLIYFQGNSAPDKSGLPSDRFSAERTGGSVSTLTIQRTQQEDSAVYLCASSDPGEPQHFGDGTRLSIL.

The chain has TRBV7-9 and TRBJ1-2; unclear D gene. The length of the CDR3 is 16 residues. The ends were cut back, 5 bases at V and 4 bases at J, with 20 bases in the middle. Germline V lookup: CDR1 SEHNR, CDR2 FQNEAQ (reference sequence). The CDR3 DNA reads TGTGCCAGCAGCCAGATTTTCGGCAGGATCGGCTATGGCTACACCTTC. Translating gives CASSQIFGRIGYGYTF.

V and J are TRBV6-1 and TRBJ2-7; D is perhaps TRBD2 (7 bases). Trimming removed 6 bases from V and 10 bases from J, with 10 bases in between. Germline V gives CDR1 MNHNS, CDR2 SASEGT. The CDR3 length is 10 residues. CDR3 sequence: CASSAGAQYF. Here the CDR3 DNA reads TGTGCCAGCAGCGCGGGGGCCCAGTACTTC.

In its sample, this clonotype was seen a few times. The rearrangement joins TRBV3-1 to TRBJ1-2; 9 bases line up with TRBD1. J lost 3 bases, V lost 0 bases, and 8 bases had no gene match. CDR1 and CDR2 from the germline V gene are LGHDT and YNNKEL (reference sequence). The CDR3 is 17 amino acids. For the CDR3, the DNA is TGTGCCAGCAGCCAAGACATTGACAGGGGGATAGACTATGGCTACACCTTC. This translates into CASSQDIDRGIDYGYTF.

This clonotype was observed a few times. This chain joins TRBV4-3 and TRBJ1-1, with D possibly being TRBD1 (5 bases). The ends were cut back, 2 bases at V and 4 bases at J, with 14 bases in the middle. CDR3 size: 15 residues. The germline V gene encodes CDR1 LGHNA and CDR2 YSLEER. The CDR3 DNA reads as TGCGCCAGCAGCCAACCCTCGGGGGTAGTCACTGAAGCTTTCTTT. It is translated as CASSQPSGVVTEAFF.

The chain carries TRBV6-1 and TRBJ1-1, with a weak D call TRBD1 (5 bases). Germline CDR1 is MNHNS and CDR2 is SASEGT. The V end was cut by 0 bases, the J end by 8 bases, with 10 bases between. CDR3 length equals 13 residues. The chain's CDR3 is CASSEAGWGEAFF. CDR3 coding DNA: TGTGCCAGCAGTGAAGCCGGATGGGGGGAAGCTTTCTTT.

The chain couples TRBV11-1 to TRBJ2-1; 8 nucleotides line up with TRBD2. V lost 3 bases to trimming and J lost 0 bases; unmatched junction nucleotides: 7. The CDR3 spans 17 residues. Looked up from germline, CDR1 is SGHAT and CDR2 is FQDESV (reference sequence). The DNA of the CDR3 is TGTGCCAGCAGCTTCTTTAGCGGGACGAGCTCCTACAATGAGCAGTTCTTC. It translates to CASSFFSGTSSYNEQFF.

A few counts support this clonotype. The gene calls are TRBV6-1 and TRBJ2-2; D remains ambiguous. The germline V gene has CDR1 MNHNS and CDR2 SASEGT. This CDR3 comprises 16 residues. The V gene lost 0 bases and the J gene lost 6 bases, with 14 bases spanning the gap. CDR3 sequence (DNA): TGTGCCAGCAGTGAAGCGCAGGAAGGCGGCGCCGGGGAGCTGTTTTTT. This gives the protein CASSEAQEGGAGELFF.

This clonotype appeared many times. The chain recombines TRBV7-2 with TRBJ2-7; 7 bases map to TRBD2. The CDR3 has 13 amino acids. Trimming removed 5 bases from V and 3 bases from J; junction bases left unmatched: 4. In germline, CDR1 is SGHTA, CDR2 FQGNSA. The CDR3 spells CASSKPGGYEQYF. In DNA, the CDR3 is TGTGCCAGCAGCAAACCGGGAGGCTACGAGCAGTACTTC.

The CDR3 sequence: CASSSTRGALTYGYTF. CDR3 sequence (DNA): TGTGCCAGCAGCTCCACTCGGGGGGCGCTTACCTATGGCTACACCTTC. The V call is TRBV7-2, the J call TRBJ1-2; tentatively, D is TRBD1 (6 bases). Trimming pared 4 bases from V and 4 bases from J, leaving 19 bases between. CDR1 is SGHTA and CDR2 is FQGNSA in the germline V gene. CDR3 length: 16 amino acids.

CDR3 DNA sequence: TGTGCTAGTGGTTTCCGTCGGGGGGACCCCCAGCATTTT. It translates to CASGFRRGDPQHF. The J gene is TRBJ1-5, the V gene TRBV12-5; D perhaps matches TRBD1 (5 bases). Germline V lookup: CDR1 LGHNT, CDR2 FRNRAP. The CDR3 consists of 13 residues. V was clipped by 3 bases and J by 10 bases, with 13 bases between them.

This clonotype was seen at least ten times. The rearrangement joins TRBV6-6 to TRBJ2-1; D gene ambiguous. Germline lookup yields CDR1 MNHNY and CDR2 SVGAGI (reference sequence). With 5 bases removed from V and 5 bases from J, the gap between germline ends came to 4 bases. The CDR3 has 11 residues. CDR3: CASSHNNEQFF. The DNA for the CDR3 is TGTGCCAGCAGTCATAACAATGAGCAGTTCTTC.

Only a few counts were recorded for this clonotype. V and J are TRBV5-1 and TRBJ2-2; 10 bases match TRBD2. The CDR3 consists of 18 residues. Germline V CDR1 and CDR2: SGHRS, YFSETQ. The ends lost 1 base at V and 0 bases at J; junction bases unmatched: 6. The CDR3 DNA reads TGCGCCAGCAGCTTGCTGGGGACTAGCGCGACGAACACCGGGGAGCTGTTTTTT. It encodes CASSLLGTSATNTGELFF.

This clonotype was counted a few times. This chain connects TRBV5-1 to TRBJ1-6; TRBD1 is a possible D gene (5 bases). The CDR3 contains 16 residues. Per germline, CDR1 SGHRS and CDR2 YFSETQ. The ends were cut back, 0 bases at V and 7 bases at J, with 14 bases in the middle. The CDR3: CASSLAGTAENSPLHF. Written as DNA, the CDR3 is TGCGCCAGCAGCTTGGCCGGGACCGCTGAGAATTCACCCCTCCACTTT.

The V call is TRBV5-1, the J call TRBJ2-2; 8 positions match TRBD1. Per germline, CDR1 SGHRS and CDR2 YFSETQ. This CDR3 is 16 amino acids long. Trimming removed 0 bases from V and 5 bases from J; junction bases left unmatched: 6. The CDR3 DNA is TGCGCCAGCAGCTTGGCCTCCGGACAGGGAACCGGGGAGCTGTTTTTT. Translation gives CASSLASGQGTGELFF.

This clonotype was recorded a few times. This rearrangement joins TRBV6-2 or TRBV6-3 to TRBJ2-5, with 13 bases aligning to TRBD2. This CDR3 is 15 amino acids long. Germline V lookup: CDR1 MNHEY, CDR2 SVGEGT. The J segment lost 4 bases and the V segment lost 5 bases, leaving 4 bases of the junction unmatched. In DNA form, the CDR3 reads TGTGCCAGCAGTGGACTAGCGGGGGTTGGAGAGACCCAGTACTTC. It specifies CASSGLAGVGETQYF.

The chain employs TRBV12-3 or TRBV12-4 and TRBJ1-6; perhaps TRBD1 as D (6 bases). Trimming pared 6 bases from V and 10 bases from J, leaving 16 bases between. The CDR3 spans 14 residues. CDR3 sequence reads: CASSPRGGESPLHF. For the CDR3, the DNA is TGTGCCAGCAGCCCTAGGGGGGGTGAATCACCCCTCCACTTT.

In its sample, this clonotype was seen many times. The rearrangement joins TRBV7-3 to TRBJ2-1; D perhaps matches TRBD2 (5 bases). V was clipped by 4 bases and J by 3 bases, with 7 bases between them. The CDR3 sequence is 13 residues long. The germline CDR1 and CDR2 sequences are SGHTA and FQGTGA. In DNA form, the CDR3 reads TGTGCCAGCAGCTCGACTAACTACAATGAGCAGTTCTTC. Translating gives CASSSTNYNEQFF.

This clonotype occurred a few times. The chain is built from TRBV12-3 or TRBV12-4 and TRBJ1-1, with 10 positions matching TRBD1. CDR3 length: 13 residues. J lost 3 bases, V lost 8 bases, and 3 bases had no gene match. The CDR3 reads CASGTGAYTEAFF. CDR3 in DNA: TGTGCCAGCGGGACAGGGGCGTACACTGAAGCTTTCTTT.

This chain joins TRBV7-9 and TRBJ1-1; TRBD1 is a possible D gene (5 bases). Trimming left V 3 bases short and J 4 bases short, with 18 bases between. This CDR3 comprises 16 residues. Germline loops: CDR1 SEHNR, CDR2 FQNEAQ (reference sequence). The CDR3 sequence: CASSFSSSGGGTEAFF. DNA for the CDR3: TGTGCCAGCAGCTTTTCCTCCTCGGGGGGAGGCACTGAAGCTTTCTTT.

The V and J genes are TRBV7-2 and TRBJ2-3; D ambiguous. Germline V CDR1 and CDR2: SGHTA, FQGNSA. The ends were cut back, 5 bases at V and 5 bases at J, with 20 bases in the middle. The CDR3 is 16 amino acids. The CDR3 spells CASSLVPGGFRDTQYF. The CDR3 DNA reads TGTGCCAGCAGCCTCGTTCCGGGCGGTTTTCGAGATACGCAGTATTTT.

The chain carries TRBV5-1 and TRBJ1-2, with D possibly being TRBD1 (6 bases). V was shortened by 1 base and J by 8 bases, with 18 bases between the two germline ends. This CDR3 is built from 15 residues. Germline V gene data show CDR1 as SGHRS and CDR2 as YFSETQ. The CDR3 bases are TGCGCCAGCAGCTTGTCCCGAACCGGGGGGGGCGGCTACACCTTC. Its protein product is CASSLSRTGGGGYTF.

V usage is TRBV6-1 and J usage is TRBJ1-5; no reliable D call. Germline V gives CDR1 MNHNS, CDR2 SASEGT. The CDR3 length is 12 residues. The V end lost 5 bases, the J end lost 7 bases, and 9 bases lay between the germline ends. The CDR3 region is CASSRIGQPQHF. CDR3 DNA: TGTGCCAGCAGTCGGATAGGACAGCCCCAGCATTTT.

The rearrangement joins TRBV4-3 to TRBJ2-5; D perhaps matches TRBD2 (5 bases). This CDR3 has 13 amino acids. Germline loops: CDR1 LGHNA, CDR2 YSLEER. Trimming removed 4 bases at V and 6 bases at J, with 12 bases between. This CDR3 is CASSPPGMKTQYF. CDR3 nucleotides: TGCGCCAGCAGCCCACCCGGGATGAAGACCCAGTACTTC.